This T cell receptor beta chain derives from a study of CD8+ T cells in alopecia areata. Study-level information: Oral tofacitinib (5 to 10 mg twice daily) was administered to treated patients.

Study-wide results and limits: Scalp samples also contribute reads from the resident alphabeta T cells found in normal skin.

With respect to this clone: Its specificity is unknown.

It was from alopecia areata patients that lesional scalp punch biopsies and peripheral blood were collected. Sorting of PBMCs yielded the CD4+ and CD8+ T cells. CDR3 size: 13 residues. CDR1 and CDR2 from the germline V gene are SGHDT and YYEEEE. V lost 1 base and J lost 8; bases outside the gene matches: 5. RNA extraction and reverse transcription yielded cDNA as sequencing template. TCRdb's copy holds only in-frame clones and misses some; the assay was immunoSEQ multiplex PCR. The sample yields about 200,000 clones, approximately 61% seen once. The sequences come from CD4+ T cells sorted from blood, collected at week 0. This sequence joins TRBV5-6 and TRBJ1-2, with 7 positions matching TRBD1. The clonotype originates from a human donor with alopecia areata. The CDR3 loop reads CASSLRGPPGYTF. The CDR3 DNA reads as TGTGCCAGCAGCTTGAGGGGGCCGCCGGGCTACACCTTC.